This T cell receptor beta chain derives from a study of tumor-infiltrating lymphocytes in primary liver carcinoma. Study in general: Among the tumors, stages were T1-T3 N0M0 and sizes roughly 4 to 10 cm.

Details on this clonotype: Its antigen is as yet unknown.

Out of unsorted whole blood came the blood RNA, and germline DNA was extracted as well. Study-wide points: Because of bulk unsorted sampling, CD4+ and CD8+ repertoires were not subjected to comparison.

From approximately 450 ng total RNA, TCR beta cDNA was generated with a primer in the constant region. Nested multiplex PCR, run for three rounds with slightly modified ARM-PCR, yielded TCR beta libraries. Rounds one and two of PCR, each of 10 to 11 cycles, were primed with TRBV1-TRBV30 forward primers and a C-beta reverse primer. TCRdb reprocessed the multiplex PCR reads with MiXCR, giving one entry per CDR3 protein. Found here are nearly 200,000 distinct CDR3 sequences, 65% of them singletons; the top ten hold approximately 6.6%. Germline values: CDR1 SGHAT, CDR2 FQNNGV. This CDR3 comprises 14 residues.

The sequenced material came from peripheral blood. The sequence was collected from a woman aged 60-75 years with primary liver carcinoma and hepatitis B virus infection. The J gene is TRBJ2-5, the V gene TRBV11-2; D not certain. The DNA for the CDR3 is TGTATCAGCAGCTCGAGGACGTTACAAGAGACCCAGTACTTC. Its protein product is CISSSRTLQETQYF.